Listed below are T cell receptor beta chains from one sample, sequenced in a study of identical twins. MiXCR was run by TCRdb on the 5' RACE reads, yielding one entry per CDR3 protein. The sample includes approximately 600,000 distinct CDR3 sequences, about 7.1% of them seen just once. These sequences were also reported in another study, on yellow fever vaccine responses in identical twins.

The sequenced sample was PBMCs. These receptors all come from a woman between 18 and 30 years old in good health. CDR3s include the opening cysteine and the closing phenylalanine or tryptophan. Each record gives: V gene, clone size, J gene, D gene, CDR3 protein, CDR3 DNA. D genes are given only for firm matches. Size is stated for part of the rows, as once, few or many counts, or as a class when the clone is expanded.

V gene: TRBV28; clone size: few; J gene: TRBJ2-7; D gene: .; CDR3 protein: CASSKWIRSYEQYF; CDR3 DNA: TGTGCCAGCAGTAAGTGGATAAGGTCCTACGAGCAGTACTTC
V gene: TRBV6-5; clone size: .; J gene: TRBJ2-5; D gene: .; CDR3 protein: CASSYSPGHPAGPQYF; CDR3 DNA: TGTGCCAGCAGTTACTCGCCAGGGCACCCTGCCGGGCCCCAGTACTTC
V gene: TRBV15; clone size: many; J gene: TRBJ2-1; D gene: TRBD2; CDR3 protein: CATSRDSGTRPGEQFF; CDR3 DNA: TGTGCCACCAGCAGAGATTCCGGGACTAGGCCCGGGGAGCAGTTCTTC
V gene: TRBV3-1; clone size: few; J gene: TRBJ1-5; D gene: TRBD1; CDR3 protein: CASSQARTGNQPQHF; CDR3 DNA: TGTGCCAGCAGCCAAGCTAGGACAGGGAATCAGCCCCAGCATTTT
V gene: TRBV7-9; clone size: few; J gene: TRBJ1-2; D gene: .; CDR3 protein: CASSTHNAQGWSYGYTF; CDR3 DNA: TGTGCCAGCAGCACCCATAACGCCCAGGGATGGAGCTATGGCTACACCTTC
V gene: TRBV27; clone size: .; J gene: TRBJ1-1; D gene: TRBD1; CDR3 protein: CASSSRTGRGIAFF; CDR3 DNA: TGTGCCAGCAGTTCCAGGACAGGGAGGGGTATTGCTTTCTTT
V gene: TRBV25-1; clone size: many; J gene: TRBJ1-1; D gene: .; CDR3 protein: CASSARARGNTEAFF; CDR3 DNA: TGTGCCAGCAGTGCCCGGGCGAGGGGGAACACTGAAGCTTTCTTT
V gene: TRBV7-7; clone size: .; J gene: TRBJ2-3; D gene: .; CDR3 protein: CASPQRAKADTQYF; CDR3 DNA: TGTGCCAGCCCTCAGCGGGCTAAAGCAGATACGCAGTATTTT
V gene: TRBV14; clone size: few; J gene: TRBJ1-2; D gene: TRBD1; CDR3 protein: CASSQESGTGWKGYTF; CDR3 DNA: TGTGCCAGCAGCCAAGAATCCGGGACAGGATGGAAGGGCTACACCTTC
V gene: TRBV5-1; clone size: many; J gene: TRBJ1-1; D gene: .; CDR3 protein: CASSPIGGNTEAFF; CDR3 DNA: TGCGCCAGCAGCCCGATAGGGGGGAACACTGAAGCTTTCTTT